A single T cell receptor (beta chain) is shown here with its context. The CDR3 has 13 amino acids. V was clipped by 4 bases and J by 8 bases; unmatched bases: 5. This record comes from a study of blood T cell repertoires in COVID-19. Assay used: immunoSEQ multiplex PCR; TCRdb lists only in-frame clones, some missing. There are over 200,000 clones in the sample; just over 85% occur only once, and more than 9% lies in the top ten. Enrolment of Seattle patients took place during active infection, and they were followed longitudinally. The specimen was peripheral blood. The clonotype was recovered from a man between 50 and 59 years old with COVID-19, enrolled during active disease. The rearrangement uses TRBV12-3 or TRBV12-4 and TRBJ2-1; 7 nucleotides line up with TRBD2. CDR3 protein: CASSSRLAHEQFF. The CDR3 DNA reads TGTGCCAGCAGTTCGAGACTAGCCCATGAGCAGTTCTTC.